A selection of T cell receptor beta chains follows, all from one sample in a study of blood T cell repertoires in COVID-19. Some clones are missing from TCRdb's copy, which holds only in-frame ones; the method was immunoSEQ multiplex PCR. The table includes some 270,000 clones, 65% to 85% detected once. The specimen sequenced was PBMCs or T cells enriched from blood (not recorded which). The receptors shown here come from a man over 45 who had recovered from COVID-19. Each CDR3 is given with its conserved first and last residue.

TRBJ1-2,TRBV19,CASKETGNYGYTF
TRBJ2-7,TRBV18,CASSPEQTYEQYF
TRBJ2-7,TRBV9,CASSVDSGPLEQYF
TRBJ2-7,TRBV6-5,CASTRGSSYEQYF
TRBJ2-5,TRBV16,CASSQIPPRYQETQYF
TRBJ1-2,TRBV5-5,CASTETGDYGYTF
TRBJ2-2,TRBV9,CASSPTLSTGELFF
TRBJ1-4,TRBV2,CASSPLLRVVNEKLFF
TRBJ1-6,TRBV5-4,CASSSAQGLRNSPLHF
TRBJ2-3,TRBV24-1,CATSPRVAGATDTQYF
TRBJ1-6,TRBV1,CTSRHRRGSNSPLHF
TRBJ1-5,TRBV5-5,CASSVVGQYHQPQHF
TRBJ1-1,TRBV7-9,CASSLRTASMREAFF
TRBJ1-2,TRBV19,CASIRTGANYGYTF
TRBJ2-7,TRBV7-9,CASSFPAGSSYEQYF
TRBJ1-5,TRBV7-2,CASSFKAGHNQPQHF
TRBJ2-7,TRBV3-1/TRBV3-2,CASSQGVWVAGPLRWDF
TRBJ1-5,TRBV10-1,CASGRDRDSNQPQHF
TRBJ2-7,TRBV3-1/TRBV3-2,CASSQSGGGYEQYF
TRBJ2-3,TRBV14,CASSQAFRSRGTDTQYF
TRBJ1-2,TRBV5-1,CASSLESRGYGYTF
TRBJ1-6,TRBV5-1,CASTETGPNSPLHF
TRBJ1-2,TRBV3-1/TRBV3-2,CASSQDWQANYGYTF
TRBJ2-7,TRBV10-1,CASSEGSGAPYEQYF
TRBJ2-1,TRBV13,CASSPYNEQFF
TRBJ1-1,TRBV19,CASISDRLNTEAFF
TRBJ2-2,TRBV7-2,CASSFLAGNTGELFF
TRBJ1-2,TRBV6-2/TRBV6-3,CASSQTGNYGYTF
TRBJ1-2,TRBV3-1/TRBV3-2,CASSQGPPTGGSYGYTF
TRBJ1-4,TRBV27,CASSSPGEKLFF
TRBJ1-6,TRBV21-1,CASSILRVRTSSPHSPLHF
TRBJ2-7,TRBV9,CASSAGQGAGEQYF
TRBJ2-7,TRBV15,CATRASGRLPYEQYF
TRBJ1-6,TRBV6-2/TRBV6-3,CASSYDRGYSPLHF
TRBJ1-4,TRBV18,CASSPGGGTNEKLFF
TRBJ1-3,TRBV9,CASSVGGTGNTIYF
TRBJ2-3,TRBV11-3,CASSLDRGDTQYF